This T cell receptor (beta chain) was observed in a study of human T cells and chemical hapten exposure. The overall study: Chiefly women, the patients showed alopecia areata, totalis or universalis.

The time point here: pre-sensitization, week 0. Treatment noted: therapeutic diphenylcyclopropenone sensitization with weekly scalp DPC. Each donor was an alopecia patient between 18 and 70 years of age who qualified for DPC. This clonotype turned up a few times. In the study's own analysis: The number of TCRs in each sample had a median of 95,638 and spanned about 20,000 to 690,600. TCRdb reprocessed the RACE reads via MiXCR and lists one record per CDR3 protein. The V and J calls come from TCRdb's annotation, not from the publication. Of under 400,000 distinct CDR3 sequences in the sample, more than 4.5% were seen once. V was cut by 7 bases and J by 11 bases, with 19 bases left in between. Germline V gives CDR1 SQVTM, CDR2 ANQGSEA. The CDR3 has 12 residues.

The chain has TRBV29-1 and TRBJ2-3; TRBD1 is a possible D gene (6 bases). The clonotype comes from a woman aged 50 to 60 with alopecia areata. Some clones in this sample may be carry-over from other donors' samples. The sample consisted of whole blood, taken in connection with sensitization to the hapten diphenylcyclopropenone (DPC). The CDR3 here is CSAPTPGVEQYF. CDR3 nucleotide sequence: TGCAGCGCACCGACCCCAGGGGTGGAGCAGTATTTT.